Listed below are T cell receptor beta chains from one sample, sequenced in a study of blood T cell repertoires in COVID-19. The protocol was immunoSEQ multiplex PCR, while the TCRdb copy is restricted to in-frame clones and leaves out a portion. Of approximately 67,000 clones listed, 82% are singletons. Sequencing used peripheral blood. The source of these receptors is a man between 60 and 75 years old with acute or convalescent COVID-19. CDR3s include the opening cysteine and the closing phenylalanine or tryptophan. The order of the fields is V gene, J gene, D gene, clone size, CDR3 length, CDR3 protein, CDR3 DNA. The D gene is left open where the match is weak. The size of a clone is reported for some rows only, either as once, few or many, or as a class for expanded clones.

v_call: TRBV5-1; j_call: TRBJ1-6; d_call: -; clone_size: -; cdr3_length: 16; cdr3_aa: CASSLVLTGGNSPLHF; cdr3_nt: TGCGCCAGCAGCTTGGTTCTTACGGGGGGTAATTCACCCCTCCACTTT
v_call: TRBV19; j_call: TRBJ1-2; d_call: -; clone_size: few; cdr3_length: 15; cdr3_aa: CASSIGNSRNYGYTF; cdr3_nt: TGTGCCAGTAGTATAGGTAACAGCCGTAACTATGGCTACACCTTC
v_call: TRBV5-1; j_call: TRBJ2-7; d_call: -; clone_size: -; cdr3_length: 12; cdr3_aa: CASTSGQYEQYF; cdr3_nt: TGCGCCAGCACCTCAGGCCAATACGAGCAGTACTTC
v_call: TRBV6-5; j_call: TRBJ2-5; d_call: -; clone_size: -; cdr3_length: 15; cdr3_aa: CASRRQDLSQETQYF; cdr3_nt: TGTGCCAGCCGCCGACAGGACCTATCGCAAGAGACCCAGTACTTC
v_call: TRBV5-6; j_call: TRBJ1-1; d_call: -; clone_size: few; cdr3_length: 13; cdr3_aa: CASSSKRIEAAFF; cdr3_nt: TGTGCCAGCAGCTCGAAAAGGATTGAGGCAGCTTTCTTT
v_call: TRBV11-2; j_call: TRBJ2-2; d_call: TRBD2; clone_size: once; cdr3_length: 15; cdr3_aa: CASSPSGVYTGELFF; cdr3_nt: TGTGCCAGCAGCCCAAGCGGGGTATACACCGGGGAGCTGTTTTTT
v_call: TRBV6-6; j_call: TRBJ2-1; d_call: -; clone_size: -; cdr3_length: 15; cdr3_aa: CASTSQGSSYNEQFF; cdr3_nt: TGTGCCAGCACTTCCCAGGGGAGCTCCTACAATGAGCAGTTCTTC
v_call: TRBV11-2; j_call: TRBJ1-5; d_call: -; clone_size: -; cdr3_length: 13; cdr3_aa: CASSLDPLSPQHF; cdr3_nt: TGTGCCAGCAGCTTAGATCCGTTGTCGCCCCAGCATTTT
v_call: TRBV6-6; j_call: TRBJ1-1; d_call: -; clone_size: -; cdr3_length: 15; cdr3_aa: CASSYSKGSNTEAFF; cdr3_nt: TGTGCCAGCAGTTACTCGAAGGGGTCGAACACTGAAGCTTTCTTT
v_call: TRBV11-2; j_call: TRBJ1-2; d_call: TRBD1; clone_size: -; cdr3_length: 14; cdr3_aa: CASSPTGGVYGYTF; cdr3_nt: TGTGCCAGCAGCCCAACAGGGGGCGTCTATGGCTACACCTTC
v_call: TRBV2; j_call: TRBJ1-6; d_call: TRBD1; clone_size: -; cdr3_length: 16; cdr3_aa: CASRESKGQGNSPLHF; cdr3_nt: TGTGCCAGCAGAGAAAGTAAAGGACAGGGGAATTCACCCCTCCACTTT
v_call: TRBV30; j_call: TRBJ1-2; d_call: -; clone_size: -; cdr3_length: 11; cdr3_aa: CAWNREPGYTF; cdr3_nt: TGTGCCTGGAACCGGGAGCCGGGCTACACCTTC
v_call: TRBV6-2/TRBV6-3; j_call: TRBJ1-6; d_call: -; clone_size: -; cdr3_length: 12; cdr3_aa: CASSYRNSPLHF; cdr3_nt: TGTGCCAGCAGTTACCGTAATTCACCCCTCCACTTT
v_call: TRBV18; j_call: TRBJ1-1; d_call: -; clone_size: -; cdr3_length: 14; cdr3_aa: CASSSGQRGTEAFF; cdr3_nt: TGTGCCAGCTCGTCAGGACAGCGTGGCACTGAAGCTTTCTTT
v_call: TRBV30; j_call: TRBJ1-5; d_call: TRBD1; clone_size: once; cdr3_length: 16; cdr3_aa: CAWRGRTGGSNQPQHF; cdr3_nt: TGTGCCTGGAGGGGACGGACAGGCGGGAGCAATCAGCCCCAGCATTTT
v_call: TRBV18; j_call: TRBJ1-1; d_call: -; clone_size: -; cdr3_length: 15; cdr3_aa: CASSLQGTLNTEAFF; cdr3_nt: TGTGCCAGCTCACTACAGGGCACCTTGAACACTGAAGCTTTCTTT
v_call: TRBV7-9; j_call: TRBJ2-2; d_call: -; clone_size: medium-sized; cdr3_length: 16; cdr3_aa: CASSQSAGWDTGELFF; cdr3_nt: TGTGCCAGCAGCCAGTCTGCGGGGTGGGATACCGGGGAGCTGTTTTTT
v_call: TRBV11-3; j_call: TRBJ1-2; d_call: -; clone_size: -; cdr3_length: 15; cdr3_aa: CASSNDIGVPYGYTF; cdr3_nt: TGTGCCAGCAGCAACGACATCGGGGTTCCGTATGGCTACACCTTC
v_call: TRBV30; j_call: TRBJ2-5; d_call: TRBD1; clone_size: -; cdr3_length: 13; cdr3_aa: CAWSVYRGETQYF; cdr3_nt: TGTGCCTGGAGTGTGTACAGGGGAGAGACCCAGTACTTC
v_call: TRBV11-2; j_call: TRBJ2-7; d_call: -; clone_size: -; cdr3_length: 15; cdr3_aa: CASSVGGGHTYEQYF; cdr3_nt: TGTGCCAGCAGCGTAGGGGGGGGGCATACCTACGAGCAGTACTTC
v_call: TRBV6-2/TRBV6-3; j_call: TRBJ1-1; d_call: -; clone_size: -; cdr3_length: 13; cdr3_aa: CASSAGQRTQAFF; cdr3_nt: TGTGCCAGCAGTGCTGGACAGCGGACCCAAGCTTTCTTT
v_call: TRBV2; j_call: TRBJ1-3; d_call: -; clone_size: -; cdr3_length: 14; cdr3_aa: CASTDAGSGNTIYF; cdr3_nt: TGTGCCAGCACCGACGCGGGCTCTGGAAACACCATATATTTT
v_call: TRBV4-3; j_call: TRBJ1-2; d_call: -; clone_size: -; cdr3_length: 16; cdr3_aa: CASSQDLSGTRPGYTF; cdr3_nt: TGCGCCAGCAGCCAAGATCTTTCCGGGACACGGCCTGGCTACACCTTC
v_call: TRBV5-1; j_call: TRBJ2-3; d_call: -; clone_size: -; cdr3_length: 15; cdr3_aa: CASSLGQFSTDTQYF; cdr3_nt: TGCGCCAGCAGCTTGGGACAGTTTAGCACAGATACGCAGTATTTT
v_call: TRBV7-2; j_call: TRBJ2-1; d_call: TRBD2; clone_size: -; cdr3_length: 15; cdr3_aa: CASSVLAGYNNEQFF; cdr3_nt: TGTGCCAGCAGCGTACTAGCGGGGTATAACAATGAGCAGTTCTTC
v_call: TRBV6-2/TRBV6-3; j_call: TRBJ2-6; d_call: -; clone_size: -; cdr3_length: 15; cdr3_aa: CASSYVPGMKNVLTF; cdr3_nt: TGTGCCAGCAGTTATGTCCCAGGGATGAAAAACGTCCTGACTTTC
v_call: TRBV5-1; j_call: TRBJ1-1; d_call: TRBD1; clone_size: -; cdr3_length: 13; cdr3_aa: CASSLPGGLEAFF; cdr3_nt: TGCGCCAGCAGCCTTCCAGGGGGCTTAGAAGCTTTCTTT
v_call: TRBV27; j_call: TRBJ1-6; d_call: TRBD1; clone_size: few; cdr3_length: 14; cdr3_aa: CASSTDRGRSPLHF; cdr3_nt: TGTGCCAGCAGTACCGACAGGGGCAGGTCACCCCTCCACTTT
v_call: TRBV15; j_call: TRBJ1-5; d_call: TRBD1; clone_size: -; cdr3_length: 17; cdr3_aa: CATSPRAGQGVNQPQHF; cdr3_nt: TGTGCCACCAGCCCTCGAGCCGGACAGGGGGTTAATCAGCCCCAGCATTTT
v_call: TRBV5-1; j_call: TRBJ2-7; d_call: -; clone_size: -; cdr3_length: 12; cdr3_aa: CASSDSVYEQYF; cdr3_nt: TGCGCCAGCAGCGATAGTGTCTACGAGCAGTACTTC
v_call: TRBV29-1; j_call: TRBJ2-5; d_call: -; clone_size: once; cdr3_length: 11; cdr3_aa: CSVTGLETQYF; cdr3_nt: TGCAGCGTTACAGGGTTGGAGACCCAGTACTTC
v_call: TRBV3-1/TRBV3-2; j_call: TRBJ2-3; d_call: TRBD2; clone_size: -; cdr3_length: 16; cdr3_aa: CASSQDPAGGTDTQYF; cdr3_nt: TGTGCCAGCAGCCAAGATCCAGCGGGGGGCACAGATACGCAGTATTTT
v_call: TRBV4-3; j_call: TRBJ2-7; d_call: -; clone_size: -; cdr3_length: 15; cdr3_aa: CASSQGSQGSYEQYF; cdr3_nt: TGCGCCAGCAGCCAAGGATCGCAGGGGTCCTACGAGCAGTACTTC
v_call: TRBV3-1/TRBV3-2; j_call: TRBJ1-1; d_call: -; clone_size: -; cdr3_length: 16; cdr3_aa: CASSRVTGFMNTEAFF; cdr3_nt: TGTGCCAGCAGCCGCGTAACAGGATTTATGAACACTGAAGCTTTCTTT
v_call: TRBV6-6; j_call: TRBJ2-1; d_call: -; clone_size: -; cdr3_length: 14; cdr3_aa: CASSSRDLYNEQFF; cdr3_nt: TGTGCCAGCAGTTCCCGGGACTTATACAATGAGCAGTTCTTC
v_call: TRBV6-6; j_call: TRBJ1-1; d_call: TRBD1; clone_size: -; cdr3_length: 15; cdr3_aa: CASSSPGQGGTEAFF; cdr3_nt: TGTGCCAGCAGTTCCCCGGGACAGGGGGGCACTGAAGCTTTCTTT
v_call: TRBV4-1; j_call: TRBJ2-2; d_call: -; clone_size: -; cdr3_length: 16; cdr3_aa: CASSQGTGGRTGELFF; cdr3_nt: TGCGCCAGCAGCCAGGGTACCGGGGGTCGAACCGGGGAGCTGTTTTTT
v_call: TRBV9; j_call: TRBJ1-2; d_call: -; clone_size: -; cdr3_length: 15; cdr3_aa: CASSIMTGGPYGYTF; cdr3_nt: TGTGCCAGCAGCATTATGACAGGCGGCCCCTATGGCTACACCTTC
v_call: TRBV3-1/TRBV3-2; j_call: TRBJ2-3; d_call: TRBD1; clone_size: -; cdr3_length: 17; cdr3_aa: CASSPRGTGLFADTQYF; cdr3_nt: TGTGCCAGCAGCCCCCGGGGGACAGGGTTGTTCGCAGATACGCAGTATTTT
v_call: TRBV11-2; j_call: TRBJ2-2; d_call: -; clone_size: -; cdr3_length: 13; cdr3_aa: CASSRASTGELFF; cdr3_nt: TGTGCCAGCAGCCGAGCGAGCACCGGGGAGCTGTTTTTT
v_call: TRBV9; j_call: TRBJ1-2; d_call: -; clone_size: -; cdr3_length: 16; cdr3_aa: CASSVGAMDRKGGYTF; cdr3_nt: TGTGCCAGCAGCGTAGGTGCGATGGACAGAAAAGGTGGCTACACCTTC
v_call: TRBV11-3; j_call: TRBJ2-1; d_call: -; clone_size: -; cdr3_length: 16; cdr3_aa: CASSLGRTALDNEQFF; cdr3_nt: TGTGCCAGCAGCTTAGGAAGGACAGCCCTAGACAATGAGCAGTTCTTC
v_call: TRBV7-9; j_call: TRBJ1-6; d_call: -; clone_size: -; cdr3_length: 17; cdr3_aa: CASSAQTASSYNSPLHF; cdr3_nt: TGTGCCAGCAGCGCCCAGACAGCCTCCTCCTATAATTCACCCCTCCACTTT
v_call: TRBV18; j_call: TRBJ1-5; d_call: TRBD1; clone_size: -; cdr3_length: 15; cdr3_aa: CASPRDRAQNQPQHF; cdr3_nt: TGTGCCAGCCCTAGGGACAGGGCCCAAAATCAGCCCCAGCATTTT
v_call: TRBV15; j_call: TRBJ2-5; d_call: -; clone_size: -; cdr3_length: 15; cdr3_aa: CATSRDSQTQETQYF; cdr3_nt: TGTGCCACCAGCAGAGATAGCCAGACCCAAGAGACCCAGTACTTC
v_call: TRBV4-1; j_call: TRBJ2-5; d_call: TRBD2; clone_size: -; cdr3_length: 17; cdr3_aa: CARTRTSGGNFQETQYF; cdr3_nt: TGCGCCAGGACCAGGACTAGCGGGGGGAACTTCCAAGAGACCCAGTACTTC